These T cell receptor beta chains were read from a single sample in a study of blood T cell repertoires in COVID-19. Produced via immunoSEQ multiplex PCR; TCRdb's table is partial and in-frame only. The repertoire has approximately 250,000 clones, 80% to 85% of them found once; the top ten carry more than 1.5%. The material sequenced was peripheral blood. The receptor source for this set is a woman in her forties who had recovered from COVID-19. The CDR3 runs from the conserved cysteine through the conserved F or W. Fields, in order: clone size, V gene, J gene, D gene, CDR3 DNA, CDR3 protein. The D gene is left open where the match is weak. Rows may omit the clone size; those that give it use once, few, many or a size class.

NA	TRBV18	TRBJ2-1	TRBD2	TGTGCCAGCTCACCAGTCATAGCGGGGTACAATGAGCAGTTCTTC	CASSPVIAGYNEQFF
NA	TRBV28	TRBJ1-1	NA	TGTGCCAGCAGTTTGCTCTCAGGGGTAGACACTGAAGCTTTCTTT	CASSLLSGVDTEAFF
NA	TRBV9	TRBJ1-2	NA	TGTGCCAGCAGCCAGGACAGACCCTATGGCTACACCTTC	CASSQDRPYGYTF
NA	TRBV9	TRBJ2-1	NA	TGTGCCAGCAGCGCCTACCCCGGAGATCCTCCCTCCCTCTCCTACAATGAGCAGTTCTTC	CASSAYPGDPPSLSYNEQFF
NA	TRBV7-2	TRBJ1-1	TRBD1	TGTGCCAGCAGCTTTTTGGACAGGGGTTCTGAAGCTTTCTTT	CASSFLDRGSEAFF
few	TRBV6-6	TRBJ2-2	NA	TGTGCCAGCAGCCGCCAGGGGATAACTGGTAGCGGGGAGCTGTTTTTT	CASSRQGITGSGELFF
NA	TRBV6-5	TRBJ2-1	TRBD2	TGTGCCAGCAGTTCACCTTCTAGCGGCTCCTACAATGAGCAGTTCTTC	CASSSPSSGSYNEQFF
NA	TRBV28	TRBJ1-1	NA	TGTGCCAGCAGTTTAAGTACCGGAGCTTTCTTT	CASSLSTGAFF
NA	TRBV24-1	TRBJ1-4	TRBD1	TGTGCCACCAGCACAGGGGAACTCGGTGAAAAACTGTTTTTT	CATSTGELGEKLFF
NA	TRBV7-2	TRBJ1-2	TRBD1	TGTGCCAGCAGCCCCTCCGGGACAGAAAACTATGGCTACACCTTC	CASSPSGTENYGYTF
NA	TRBV5-1	TRBJ2-1	NA	TGCGCCAGCAGCCCCGGGAGCCCCTACAATGAGCAGTTCTTC	CASSPGSPYNEQFF
NA	TRBV29-1	TRBJ2-1	TRBD2	TGCAGCGTTGAACCTAGCGGTTACAATGAGCAGTTCTTC	CSVEPSGYNEQFF
NA	TRBV5-4	TRBJ2-7	NA	TGTGCCAGCAGCTTGGACTACCACGAGCAGTACTTC	CASSLDYHEQYF
once	TRBV2	TRBJ1-6	NA	TGTGCCAGCAGTTCAGGGTCCAATTCACCCCTCCACTTT	CASSSGSNSPLHF
NA	TRBV7-9	TRBJ2-1	NA	TGTGCCAGCAGCTCCCTATGGTCTAATGAGCAGTTCTTC	CASSSLWSNEQFF
NA	TRBV5-1	TRBJ1-5	NA	TGCGCCAGCAGCTTGACAGGGAGCCAGCCCCAGCATTTT	CASSLTGSQPQHF
NA	TRBV27	TRBJ2-4	NA	TGTGCCAGCAGTCCGCGAGGTGGACTGGAGACAGCCAAAAACATTCAGTACTTC	CASSPRGGLETAKNIQYF
NA	TRBV10-3	TRBJ2-7	TRBD2	TGTGCCATCAGTGTCGGAGCGGGGGGTTTCGAGCAGTACTTC	CAISVGAGGFEQYF
NA	TRBV6-2/TRBV6-3	TRBJ2-5	TRBD1	TGTGCCAGCAGTTACTCGAGACAGGGCAGTCAGGAGACCCAGTACTTC	CASSYSRQGSQETQYF